The source of this T cell receptor (beta chain) is a study of Graves' ophthalmopathy and Graves' hyperthyroidism. About the study: Prior to any treatment, peripheral blood was collected at the time of initial diagnosis.

This clonotype was seen at least ten times. RNA transcripts provided the template for amplifying TCR beta CDR3 regions. The library came from an HTBI-primed first-round RT-PCR and a second-round multiplex PCR. TCRdb recomputed calls from the multiplex PCR reads with MiXCR, one row per CDR3 protein. The table records about 200,000 distinct CDR3 sequences, about 32% of them present only once. The evidence that diagnosis relied on was clinical symptoms, serum thyroxine, TRAb, thyroid ultrasound and orbital computed tomography. This CDR3 has 14 residues. Germline V lookup: CDR1 MDHEN, CDR2 SYDVKM. V lost 7 bases, J lost 1 base, and 13 bases lay in between.

The clonotype comes from a middle-aged man with Graves' ophthalmopathy. Source material: peripheral blood. V is TRBV28 and J is TRBJ2-5; D might be TRBD2 (6 bases). CDR3 nucleotides: TGTGCCAGCACCCCTGGGACTGCCCAAGAGACCCAGTACTTC. Amino acids: CASTPGTAQETQYF.